Below, 8 T cell receptor beta chains from the same sample are listed, as sequenced in a study of blood T cell repertoires in COVID-19. Measured with immunoSEQ multiplex PCR; TCRdb has only the in-frame clones, and not every one. The sample has 250,000 or so clones, about 91% seen once. The sequencing sample was made of PBMCs or T cells enriched from blood (not recorded which). Receptor source: a woman aged 40 to 50 with acute COVID-19.

The V and J genes are TRBV5-1 and TRBJ2-3; possible D gene TRBD1, 6 bases. The V end lost 4 bases, the J end lost 2 bases, and 17 bases lay between the germline ends. The CDR3 totals 16 residues. The V gene's germline CDR1 is SGHRS and CDR2 YFSETQ. CDR3 nucleotide sequence: TGCGCCAGCAGCCCAGGGGTGGACACCTCCACAGATACGCAGTATTTT. Protein: CASSPGVDTSTDTQYF.

The table lists this clone with a few counts. This rearrangement joins TRBV5-1 to TRBJ2-5; 7 positions agree with TRBD2. The CDR3 spans 16 residues. CDR1 and CDR2 (germline): SGHRS, YFSETQ. The V segment lost 5 bases and the J segment 5 bases; nucleotides outside the gene matches: 15. CDR3 nucleotides: TGCGCCAGCAGACCGTCGCCAGGGAGGGTGGAGGAGACCCAGTACTTC. This sequence encodes CASRPSPGRVEETQYF.

The rearrangement links TRBV27 to TRBJ2-7, with D possibly being TRBD1 (6 bases). This CDR3 spans 16 amino acids. Germline CDR1 and CDR2: MNHEY and SMNVEV (reference sequence). The ends were cut back, 4 bases at V and 4 bases at J, with 20 bases in the middle. The CDR3 region is CASSYSTGTNLYEQYF. The CDR3 nucleotides are TGTGCCAGCAGTTACTCGACCGGGACAAATCTATACGAGCAGTACTTC.

V and J are TRBV2 and TRBJ2-3, with D possibly TRBD2 on 6 matching bases. The germline V gene encodes CDR1 SNHLY and CDR2 FYNNEI. The CDR3 is 15 amino acids. The V gene lost 2 bases and the J gene lost 3 bases, with 12 bases spanning the gap. The CDR3 DNA reads as TGTGCCAGCAGTGAACAAGGAGGGCCGACAGATACGCAGTATTTT. Encoded protein: CASSEQGGPTDTQYF.

This chain joins TRBV7-2 and TRBJ1-1; TRBD1 aligns across 7 bases. The germline gives CDR1 SGHTA, CDR2 FQGNSA. V trimming: 2 bases; J trimming: 10 bases; junction bases outside the gene matches: 22. This CDR3 spans 18 amino acids. The CDR3 region has the DNA TGTGCCAGCAGCTTAAAGGTGGCTTTTTCGGGACAGATAGGGGTAGCTTTCTTT. It codes for CASSLKVAFSGQIGVAFF.

The rearrangement links TRBV18 to TRBJ1-3, with 7 bases matching TRBD1. The CDR3 extends over 17 amino acids. V trimming: 3 bases; J trimming: 2 bases; junction bases outside the gene matches: 10. CDR1 KGHSH and CDR2 LQKENI come from the germline V gene. CDR3 coding DNA: TGTGCCAGCTCACCCAGCTCCGACAGGGCAGCTGGAAACACCATATATTTT. Encoded protein: CASSPSSDRAAGNTIYF.

This chain links TRBV3-1 (or the pseudogene TRBV3-2) with TRBJ2-2; the match to TRBD2 covers 11 bases. The junction had 3 bases not matched to a gene; V was cut back by 7 bases and J by 2 bases. This CDR3 is built from 15 residues. The germline V gene encodes CDR1 LGHDT and CDR2 YNNKEL (reference sequence). The CDR3 spells CASNLAGGNTGELFF. The CDR3 region has the DNA TGTGCCAGCAATCTAGCGGGGGGTAACACCGGGGAGCTGTTTTTT.

V gene TRBV5-1 combines with J gene TRBJ1-1; D not resolved. This CDR3 comprises 16 residues. Trimming cost V 2 bases and J 4 bases, with 18 bases left between them. Germline CDR1 is SGHRS and CDR2 is YFSETQ. The CDR3 here is CASSFVAEPITTEAFF. The CDR3 DNA follows: TGCGCCAGCAGCTTCGTTGCGGAGCCTATCACCACTGAAGCTTTCTTT.